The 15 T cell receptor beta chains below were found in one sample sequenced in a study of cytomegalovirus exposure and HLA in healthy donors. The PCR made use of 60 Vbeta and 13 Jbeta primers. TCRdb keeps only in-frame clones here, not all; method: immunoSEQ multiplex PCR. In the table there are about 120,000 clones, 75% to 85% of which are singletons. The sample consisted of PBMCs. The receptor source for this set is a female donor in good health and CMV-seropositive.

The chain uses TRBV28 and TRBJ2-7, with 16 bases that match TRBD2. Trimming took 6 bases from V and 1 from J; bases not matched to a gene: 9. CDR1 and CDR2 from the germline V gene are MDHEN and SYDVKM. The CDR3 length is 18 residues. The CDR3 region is CASSWGLAGGLTSYEQYF. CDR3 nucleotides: TGTGCCAGCAGCTGGGGACTAGCGGGGGGGCTGACGTCCTACGAGCAGTACTTC.

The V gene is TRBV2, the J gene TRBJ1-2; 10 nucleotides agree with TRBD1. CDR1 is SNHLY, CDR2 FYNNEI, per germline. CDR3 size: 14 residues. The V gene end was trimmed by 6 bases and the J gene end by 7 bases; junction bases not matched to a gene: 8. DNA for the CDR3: TGTGCCAGCAGAGCCGGGACAGGGGCTCCTGGCTACACCTTC. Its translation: CASRAGTGAPGYTF.

The CDR3 DNA reads TGTGCCAGCAAACGGACCGCGGCGGCTAGCGGGGCCACAGATACGCAGTATTTT. This sequence encodes CASKRTAAASGATDTQYF. This chain joins TRBV5-4 and TRBJ2-3, with 9 bases aligning to TRBD2. The CDR3 spans 18 residues. With V trimmed by 6 bases and J by 2 bases, 16 bases remained unmatched. In germline, CDR1 is SGHNT, CDR2 YYREEE (reference sequence).

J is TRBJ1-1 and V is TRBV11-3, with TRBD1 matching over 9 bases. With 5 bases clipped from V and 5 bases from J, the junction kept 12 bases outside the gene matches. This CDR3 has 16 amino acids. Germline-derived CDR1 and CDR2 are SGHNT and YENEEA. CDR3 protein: CASSMRPGTGNTEAFF. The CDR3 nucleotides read TGTGCCAGCAGCATGCGTCCCGGGACAGGGAATACTGAAGCTTTCTTT.

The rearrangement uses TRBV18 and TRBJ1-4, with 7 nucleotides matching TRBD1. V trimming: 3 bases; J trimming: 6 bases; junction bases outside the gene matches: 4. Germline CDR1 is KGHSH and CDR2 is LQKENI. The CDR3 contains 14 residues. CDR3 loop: CASSPGTVDEKLFF. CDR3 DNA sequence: TGTGCCAGCTCACCTGGGACAGTGGATGAAAAACTGTTTTTT.

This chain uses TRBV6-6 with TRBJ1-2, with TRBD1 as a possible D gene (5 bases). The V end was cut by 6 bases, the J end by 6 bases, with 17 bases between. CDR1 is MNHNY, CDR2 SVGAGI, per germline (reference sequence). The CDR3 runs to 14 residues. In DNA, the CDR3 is TGTGCCAGCAGACCCCCCGGGGGAGATGATGGCTACACCTTC. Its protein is CASRPPGGDDGYTF.

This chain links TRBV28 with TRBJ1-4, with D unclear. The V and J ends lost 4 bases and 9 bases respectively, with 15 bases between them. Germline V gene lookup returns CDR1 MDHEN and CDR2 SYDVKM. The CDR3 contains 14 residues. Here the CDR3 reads CASSSPAEKKKLFF. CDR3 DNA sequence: TGTGCCAGCAGTTCGCCTGCGGAGAAGAAAAAACTGTTTTTT.

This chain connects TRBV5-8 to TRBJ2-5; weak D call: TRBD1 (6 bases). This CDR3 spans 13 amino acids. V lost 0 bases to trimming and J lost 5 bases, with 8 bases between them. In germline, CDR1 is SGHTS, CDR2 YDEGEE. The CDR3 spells CASSLVGAETQYF. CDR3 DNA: TGTGCCAGCAGCTTGGTGGGGGCTGAGACCCAGTACTTC.

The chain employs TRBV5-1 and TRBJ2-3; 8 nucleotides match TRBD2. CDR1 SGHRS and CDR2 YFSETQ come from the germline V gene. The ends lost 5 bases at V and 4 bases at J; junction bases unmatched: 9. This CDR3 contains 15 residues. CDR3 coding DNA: TGCGCCAGCAGGTCACTCAGCGGGGGACCAGATACGCAGTATTTT. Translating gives CASRSLSGGPDTQYF.

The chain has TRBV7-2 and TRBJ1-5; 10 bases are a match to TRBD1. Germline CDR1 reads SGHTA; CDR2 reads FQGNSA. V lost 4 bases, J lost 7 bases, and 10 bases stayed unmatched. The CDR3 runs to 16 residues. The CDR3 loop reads CASSSSSTGGVQPQHF. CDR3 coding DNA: TGTGCCAGCAGCTCATCCTCGACAGGGGGCGTCCAGCCCCAGCATTTT.

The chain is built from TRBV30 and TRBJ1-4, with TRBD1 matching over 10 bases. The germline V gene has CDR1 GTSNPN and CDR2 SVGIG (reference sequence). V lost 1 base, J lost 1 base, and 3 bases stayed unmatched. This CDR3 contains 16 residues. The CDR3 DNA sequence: TGTGCCTGGAGTGGGGACAGGGGAGGAACTAATGAAAAACTGTTTTTT. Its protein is CAWSGDRGGTNEKLFF.

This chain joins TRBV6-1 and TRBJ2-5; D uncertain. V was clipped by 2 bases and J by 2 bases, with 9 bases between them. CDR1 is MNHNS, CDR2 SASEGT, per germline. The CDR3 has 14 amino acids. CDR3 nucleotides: TGTGCCAGCAGTGAACTTACAGCTCAAGAGACCCAGTACTTC. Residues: CASSELTAQETQYF.

CDR3 in amino acids: CASSETQWASENNEQFF. CDR3 DNA: TGTGCCAGCAGTGAAACGCAATGGGCTAGCGAGAACAATGAGCAGTTCTTC. V usage is TRBV25-1 and J usage is TRBJ2-1; maybe TRBD2 (6 bases). CDR1 MGHDK and CDR2 SYGVNS come from the germline V gene. There are 17 residues in the CDR3. The V and J ends lost 2 bases and 5 bases respectively, with 19 bases between them.

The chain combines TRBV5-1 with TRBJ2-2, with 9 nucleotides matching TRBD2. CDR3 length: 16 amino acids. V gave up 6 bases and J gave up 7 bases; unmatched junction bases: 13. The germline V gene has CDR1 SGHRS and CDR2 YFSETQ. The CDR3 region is CASNARASGDDGELFF. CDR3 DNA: TGCGCCAGCAATGCGAGGGCTAGCGGGGACGACGGGGAGCTGTTTTTT. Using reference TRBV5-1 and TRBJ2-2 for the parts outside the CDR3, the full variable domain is KAGVTQTPRYLIKTRGQQVTLSCSPISGHRSVSWYQQTPGQGLQFLFEYFSETQRNKGNFPGRFSGRQFSNSRSEMNVSTLELGDSALYLCASNARASGDDGELFFGEGSRLTVL.

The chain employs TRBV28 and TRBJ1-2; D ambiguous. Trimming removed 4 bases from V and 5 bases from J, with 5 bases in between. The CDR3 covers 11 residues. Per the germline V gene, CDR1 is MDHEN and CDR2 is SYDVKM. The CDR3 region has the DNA TGTGCCAGCAGTTCCGAGTATGGCTACACCTTC. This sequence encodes CASSSEYGYTF.